The 26 T cell receptor beta chains below come from one sample, sequenced in a study of blood T cell repertoires in COVID-19. Repertoires were generated with immunoSEQ multiplex PCR, while TCRdb's copy carries only in-frame clones and drops some. Of fewer than 90,000 clones listed, 70% to 90% are singletons. Sequenced: peripheral blood. The receptors originated from a man aged 65-85 years with active COVID-19.

The V gene is TRBV19, the J gene TRBJ2-2, with 8 bases fitting TRBD2. The V gene's germline CDR1 is LNHDA and CDR2 SQIVND (reference sequence). Unmatched junction bases numbered 16, after V lost 8 bases and J lost 5 bases. The CDR3 is 17 residues long. The CDR3 DNA reads as TGTGCCAGTGAGGAGGGTAGCGGGATCCCGGGAACCGGGGAGCTGTTTTTT. Its protein product is CASEEGSGIPGTGELFF.

The chain employs TRBV30 and TRBJ1-1; D is ambiguous. Trimming took 5 bases from V and 2 from J, leaving 6 bases between them. Germline V lookup: CDR1 GTSNPN, CDR2 SVGIG (reference sequence). The CDR3 covers 11 residues. The CDR3 coding sequence is TGTGCCTGGTCAGTTAACACTGAAGCTTTCTTT. It codes for CAWSVNTEAFF.

The CDR3 region has the DNA TGTGCCAGCAGTTTATTCCGGGTCCCCTACGAGCAGTACTTC. Protein: CASSLFRVPYEQYF. V and J are TRBV28 and TRBJ2-5; D not certain. The J call may be wrong; the DNA end is better matched by TRBJ2-7. CDR3 length: 14 amino acids. Germline CDR1 and CDR2: MDHEN and SYDVKM.

A few counts support this clone. CDR3 bases: TGTGCCAGCAGCGTAGGCGTGGGACAGGGAACCCAAGAGACCCAGTACTTC. Amino acid sequence: CASSVGVGQGTQETQYF. The rearrangement joins TRBV9 to TRBJ2-5; TRBD1 agrees at 9 bases. J was trimmed by 1 base and V by 0 bases; bases with no gene match: 7. Germline V lookup: CDR1 SGDLS, CDR2 YYNGEE. CDR3 length: 17 amino acids.

V is TRBV7-9 and J is TRBJ2-6; 8 bases agree with TRBD2. Germline V CDR1 and CDR2: SEHNR, FQNEAQ (reference sequence). The CDR3 is made up of 13 amino acids. V lost 5 bases and J lost 12; bases outside the gene matches: 6. For the CDR3, the DNA is TGTGCCAGCAGCCCCCGGGGGGGTTCCGTCCTGACTTTC. This gives the protein CASSPRGGSVLTF.

This clone was counted only a few times. The rearrangement uses TRBV7-3 and TRBJ1-6, with D maybe TRBD1 (5 bases). The CDR3 is 18 amino acids. The V gene's germline CDR1 is SGHTA and CDR2 FQGTGA. V lost 5 bases and J 9 bases, leaving 26 bases between the germline ends. The DNA for the CDR3 is TGTGCCAGCAGCCCCCCCGGCAGGCACATGGGGGGGGGTTCACCCCTCCACTTT. Amino acids: CASSPPGRHMGGGSPLHF.

This clone appeared a few times. V usage is TRBV9 and J usage is TRBJ2-2; D remains ambiguous. CDR1 SGDLS and CDR2 YYNGEE come from the germline V gene. V was trimmed by 0 bases and J by 4 bases, leaving 10 bases between them. The CDR3 runs to 15 residues. The CDR3 loop is CASSVGLAATGELFF. The CDR3 DNA sequence: TGTGCCAGCAGCGTAGGGTTAGCTGCCACCGGGGAGCTGTTTTTT. Supplemented by reference TRBV9 and TRBJ2-2, the full variable domain reads DSGVTQTPKHLITATGQRVTLRCSPRSGDLSVYWYQQSLDQGLQFLIQYYNGEERAKGNILERFSAQQFPDLHSELNLSSLELGDSALYFCASSVGLAATGELFFGEGSRLTVL.

The chain joins TRBV5-1 to TRBJ2-7, with 8 bases fitting TRBD1. Germline V gene lookup returns CDR1 SGHRS and CDR2 YFSETQ. With V trimmed by 3 bases and J by 7 bases, 6 bases remained unmatched. This CDR3 is 13 amino acids long. In DNA form, the CDR3 reads TGCGCCAGCAGCTCCCGGACAGGGCGGGAGCAGTACTTC. Residues: CASSSRTGREQYF.

The gene calls are TRBV3-1 (or the pseudogene TRBV3-2) and TRBJ2-3; 10 nucleotides agree with TRBD2. The J segment lost 4 bases and the V segment lost 0 bases, leaving 4 bases of the junction unmatched. Germline V gene sequence: CDR1 LGHDT, CDR2 YNNKEL (reference sequence). CDR3 length: 16 residues. The CDR3 DNA reads as TGTGCCAGCAGCCAAGAGTGGCTAGCGGGAGCAGATACGCAGTATTTT. This sequence encodes CASSQEWLAGADTQYF.

The count of this clone is one. CDR3 in DNA: TGTGCCAGCAGCCCAGACAGCACTGAAGCTTTCTTT. It translates to CASSPDSTEAFF. The chain joins TRBV14 to TRBJ1-1, with a weak D call TRBD1 (5 bases). V lost 4 bases and J 4 bases, leaving 7 bases between the germline ends. Germline assignment: CDR1 SGHDN and CDR2 FVKESK. There are 12 residues in the CDR3.

The rearrangement joins TRBV11-2 to TRBJ2-2, with D perhaps TRBD2 (6 bases). The CDR3 runs to 18 residues. The V gene's germline CDR1 is SGHAT and CDR2 FQNNGV. V lost 5 bases and J lost 8, with 27 bases in between. The CDR3 region is CASSPRDWMVTGPGELFF. As DNA, the CDR3 is TGTGCCAGCAGCCCGCGGGACTGGATGGTGACGGGCCCTGGGGAGCTGTTTTTT.

On this clone itself: In the same sample, other DNA sequences code for this CDR3. This chain joins TRBV7-9 and TRBJ1-6; D remains unclear. CDR3 length: 12 amino acids. The V gene lost 6 bases and the J gene lost 6 bases, with 6 bases spanning the gap. Germline V CDR1 and CDR2: SEHNR, FQNEAQ (reference sequence). CDR3 sequence: CASREGNSPLHF. DNA of the CDR3: TGTGCCAGCAGGGAGGGTAATTCACCCCTCCACTTT.

This clone came up a few times. The V and J genes are TRBV15 and TRBJ1-2, with TRBD1 identical over 7 bases. This CDR3 region has 14 residues. CDR1 LNHNV and CDR2 YYDKDF come from the germline V gene (reference sequence). With 4 bases clipped from V and 7 bases from J, the junction kept 9 bases outside the gene matches. CDR3 sequence reads: CATSTRATGAGYTF. In nucleotides, the CDR3 is TGTGCCACCAGCACCCGGGCTACAGGGGCTGGCTACACCTTC.

This clone was picked up one time. This rearrangement joins TRBV11-2 to TRBJ2-4; tentatively, D is TRBD1 (5 bases). This CDR3 comprises 15 residues. V dropped 3 bases and J dropped 0 bases, with 9 bases sitting between them. Germline CDR1 is SGHAT and CDR2 is FQNNGV. The CDR3 DNA is TGTGCCAGCAGCTTTCAGGGATCAGCCAAAAACATTCAGTACTTC. Its protein is CASSFQGSAKNIQYF.

The chain is built from TRBV24-1 and TRBJ2-6, with a possible D match to TRBD2 (6 bases). The CDR3 has 18 amino acids. Trimming removed 4 bases at V and 1 base at J, with 16 bases between. CDR1 is KGHDR, CDR2 SFDVKD, per germline. CDR3 protein: CATSDPSGPRSGANVLTF. CDR3 DNA: TGTGCCACCAGTGACCCCAGCGGGCCGCGTTCTGGGGCCAACGTCCTGACTTTC.

J is TRBJ1-1 and V is TRBV28, with D possibly being TRBD1 (6 bases). Germline loops: CDR1 MDHEN, CDR2 SYDVKM. The CDR3 has 13 residues. V lost 7 bases to trimming and J lost 0 bases, with 9 bases between them. CDR3 in DNA: TGTGCCAGCAAGAGGGGGATGAACACTGAAGCTTTCTTT. Translated, it gives CASKRGMNTEAFF.

V usage is TRBV7-9 and J usage is TRBJ1-1; D may be TRBD1 (5 bases). The CDR3 covers 13 residues. V lost 6 bases and J lost 7, with 15 bases in between. The V gene's germline CDR1 is SEHNR and CDR2 FQNEAQ (reference sequence). The CDR3 nucleotides are TGTGCCAGCAGAAGGGGCGGGATGGGTGAAGCTTTCTTT. Protein sequence: CASRRGGMGEAFF.

The chain has TRBV21-1 and TRBJ2-3; TRBD2 is taken as the D call from the table, unchecked against the DNA. TRBV21-1 is an annotated pseudogene. The CDR3 consists of 16 residues. CDR3 sequence (DNA): TGTGCCAGCAGCGGCGGGACTAGACCTAGCACAGATACGCAGTATTTT. Its protein product is CASSGGTRPSTDTQYF.

V is TRBV4-3 and J is TRBJ2-7; no definite D call. CDR1 and CDR2 (germline): LGHNA, YSLEER. Between the trimmed V and J ends, which lost 5 bases and 0 bases, there was a span of 23 bases. This CDR3 is built from 18 residues. The CDR3 bases are TGCGCCAGCAGCGCATTTCTCCCGGCCGATAGGAGCTCCTACGAGCAGTACTTC. The encoded protein is CASSAFLPADRSSYEQYF.

The genes are TRBV2 and TRBJ1-5, with D maybe TRBD1 (5 bases). V gave up 6 bases and J gave up 6 bases, with 18 bases separating them. Germline V gene lookup returns CDR1 SNHLY and CDR2 FYNNEI. The CDR3 is made up of 15 amino acids. CDR3 loop: CASRTGGMGGQPQHF. CDR3 in DNA: TGTGCCAGCAGGACGGGGGGAATGGGGGGTCAGCCCCAGCATTTT.

The chain combines TRBV12-3 or TRBV12-4 with TRBJ1-5, with 9 bases aligning to TRBD1. The ends lost 8 bases at V and 6 bases at J; junction bases unmatched: 5. The CDR3 totals 13 residues. The CDR3 DNA follows: TGTGCCAGCCAACAGGGGGCAGGTCAGCCCCAGCATTTT. It specifies CASQQGAGQPQHF.

The CDR3 nucleotides are TGTGCCAGCAGCAGAGACAGGACCTATGGCTACACCTTC. It specifies CASSRDRTYGYTF. The chain employs TRBV5-6 and TRBJ1-2; a possible D gene is TRBD1 (6 bases). Trimming took 4 bases from V and 4 from J, leaving 11 bases between them. This CDR3 has 13 amino acids. Germline V CDR1 and CDR2: SGHDT, YYEEEE.

This chain joins TRBV27 and TRBJ2-7, with D possibly TRBD2 on 6 matching bases. CDR1 is MNHEY and CDR2 is SMNVEV in the germline V gene (reference sequence). The V end was cut by 2 bases, the J end by 5 bases, with 10 bases between. This CDR3 has 13 amino acids. The CDR3 nucleotides are TGTGCCAGCAGTTTAGGAGGGTCCCACGAGCAGTACTTC. This encodes CASSLGGSHEQYF.

This clone was detected many times. The V gene is TRBV6-2 or TRBV6-3, the J gene TRBJ2-7; 15 nucleotides align to TRBD2. V was clipped by 2 bases and J by 1 base; unmatched bases: 6. Germline V gives CDR1 MNHEY, CDR2 SVGEGT. This CDR3 spans 18 amino acids. The CDR3: CASSYTGLAGGDSYEQYF. DNA of the CDR3: TGTGCCAGCAGTTACACGGGACTAGCGGGAGGAGATTCCTACGAGCAGTACTTC.

This clone was recorded once. This chain joins TRBV9 and TRBJ2-1; 8 bases match TRBD2. The germline V gene has CDR1 SGDLS and CDR2 YYNGEE. This CDR3 comprises 15 residues. Losses at the gene ends were 4 bases for V and 6 bases for J; bases not matched to a gene: 9. This chain's CDR3 is CASSPRSGGGNEQFF. DNA for the CDR3: TGTGCCAGCAGCCCCCGTTCCGGGGGGGGCAATGAGCAGTTCTTC.

The chain links TRBV19 to TRBJ1-2; D uncertain. There are 13 residues in the CDR3. Germline-derived CDR1 and CDR2 are LNHDA and SQIVND (reference sequence). The V gene lost 7 bases and the J gene lost 5 bases, with 14 bases spanning the gap. The CDR3 sequence: CASTNAAVYGYTF. The CDR3 nucleotides are TGTGCCAGTACCAATGCGGCCGTTTATGGCTACACCTTC.